Listed below are T cell receptor beta chains from one sample, sequenced in a study of T cells after yellow fever vaccination. TCRdb processed the 5' RACE reads anew with MiXCR; each CDR3 protein has one entry. The sample lists about 96,000 distinct CDR3 sequences; almost 9% were seen once. The input for sequencing was CD8+ T cells not binding an NS4B(214-222) dextramer, sorted from PBMCs, taken roughly 15 days after the first yellow fever vaccination. The receptor source for this set is a man between 18 and 35 years old who received the YFV17D yellow fever vaccine. The CDR3 runs from the conserved cysteine through the conserved F or W. A D gene is named only where the DNA matches it firmly. Some rows mark clone size as missing; the rest say once, few, many or name a class of expanded clone.

V gene	clone size	J gene	D gene	CDR3 DNA	CDR3 protein
TRBV4-1	few	TRBJ1-5	NA	TGCGCCAGCAGCCAAAGCCGCGGGATTCAGCCCCAGCATTTT	CASSQSRGIQPQHF
TRBV29-1	few	TRBJ1-1	TRBD1	TGCAGCGGGACAGGGGGCGAGTCTGAAGCTTTCTTT	CSGTGGESEAFF
TRBV7-9	few	TRBJ2-1	TRBD2	TGTGCCAGCAGCCCTCCGGCGGCGGGGAGGGCCTACAATGAGCAGTTCTTC	CASSPPAAGRAYNEQFF
TRBV13	few	TRBJ1-6	TRBD1	TGTGCCAGCAGCATGCTCCGGGACAGGGGGGATAATTCACCCCTCCACTTT	CASSMLRDRGDNSPLHF
TRBV5-1	many	TRBJ2-1	TRBD1	TGCGCCAGCAGCAGGGGACAGGGGTCTTGGGATGAGCAGTTCTTC	CASSRGQGSWDEQFF
TRBV21-1	few	TRBJ2-1	NA	TGTGCCAGCAGCAAAACCCCCCCCAGACTGGGATTCTTC	CASSKTPPRLGFF
TRBV7-2	few	TRBJ2-5	NA	TGTGCCAGCAGCTTAGCCCACCCCGAGGTTTCAGAGACCCAGTACTTC	CASSLAHPEVSETQYF
TRBV14	few	TRBJ2-7	NA	TGTGCCAGCAGCTTGCGACGGGGGCTCTCCTACGAGCAGTACTTC	CASSLRRGLSYEQYF
TRBV7-9	few	TRBJ1-4	TRBD1	TGTGCCAGCAGCCAGGGACAGACCAATGAAAAACTGTTTTTT	CASSQGQTNEKLFF
TRBV19	NA	TRBJ1-1	TRBD1	TGTGCCAGTAGTCTCGGGGAGGGGGCTTGGGAGCCTGAAGCTTTCTTT	CASSLGEGAWEPEAFF
TRBV4-3	NA	TRBJ2-7	NA	TGCGCCAGCAGCCACCGTGGCGGCTACGAGCAGTACTTC	CASSHRGGYEQYF
TRBV27	once	TRBJ2-3	NA	TGTGCCAGCAGTTCACCGCAGTTGGGCACAGATACGCAGTATTTT	CASSSPQLGTDTQYF
TRBV6-2/TRBV6-3	few	TRBJ1-5	TRBD1	TGTGCCAGCAGTCCCCGGGACAGGGTTCAGCCCCAGCATTTT	CASSPRDRVQPQHF
TRBV12-3/TRBV12-4	few	TRBJ2-1	NA	TGTGCCAGCCTATTTATCGCGGGGAGCTCCTACAATGAGCAGTTCTTC	CASLFIAGSSYNEQFF
TRBV6-2/TRBV6-3	many	TRBJ2-1	TRBD2	TGTGCCAGCAGTTACTCGGCTAGCGGGGGCAATGAGCAGTTCTTC	CASSYSASGGNEQFF
TRBV27	few	TRBJ1-5	NA	TGTGCCAGCAGTTCACTCTATAGCAATCAGCCCCAGCATTTT	CASSSLYSNQPQHF
TRBV15	few	TRBJ1-1	NA	TGTGCCACGAGGACTGATTTGAACACTGAAGCTTTCTTT	CATRTDLNTEAFF
TRBV29-1	many	TRBJ2-3	NA	TGCAGCGTATGCCCCGGGACCAGCACAGATACGCAGTATTTT	CSVCPGTSTDTQYF
TRBV4-2	few	TRBJ2-7	NA	TGTGCCAGCAGCCAAGATGGAGGTGGCGGGTCCTACGAGCAGTACTTC	CASSQDGGGGSYEQYF
TRBV5-1	few	TRBJ2-7	NA	TGCGCCAGCAGCCAGGCCATGGCCTACGAGCAGTACTTC	CASSQAMAYEQYF
TRBV30	NA	TRBJ2-7	TRBD1	TGTGCCTGGAATAACTACAGGGGAGAGGTCTACGAGCAGTACTTC	CAWNNYRGEVYEQYF
TRBV12-3/TRBV12-4	many	TRBJ1-1	NA	TGTGCCAGCTCGGGAGGGATGAACACTGAAGCTTTCTTT	CASSGGMNTEAFF
TRBV6-6	many	TRBJ2-6	NA	TGTGCGATCTCTGGGGCCAACGTCCTGACTTTC	CAISGANVLTF
TRBV6-2/TRBV6-3	NA	TRBJ2-1	TRBD2	TGTGCCAGCAGTTACTCCCCAGGTGGCCAGCGGGGGACTTTTAGCAATGAGCAGTTCTTC	CASSYSPGGQRGTFSNEQFF